This T cell receptor (beta chain) stems from a study of blood T cell repertoires in COVID-19 (TCRdb year 2020). For context, the study as a whole: Collaborator samples came from the United States, Italy and Spain and covered acute and convalescent phases of COVID-19. The material from the prospective study consisted of cDNA or gDNA derived from T cells, B-cell-depleted T cells, or PBMCs. The dataset comprised deeply sampled blood TCRbeta repertoires from subjects exposed to, actively infected with, or recovered from COVID-19. The repertoires were released in a freely available public database meant as a resource for research on the immune response to SARS-CoV-2. Samples came from the ongoing ImmuneRACE study (first 160 participants) plus 1,254 subjects from 6 global collaborators. Nearly every sample came with metadata listing a de-identified subject ID, COVID-19 status, age in years and sex. Where available, HLA class I and class II types were obtained from metadata supplied by the sample provider rather than from assay-based typing.

V is reduced by 3 bases and J by 5 bases, leaving a spacing of 8 bases between them. The germline V gene yields KGHSH for CDR1 and LQKENI for CDR2. The CDR3 covers 13 residues, taking in both the cysteine and the phenylalanine. Only the CDR3 DNA stays, 39 bases, in frame from base 1. What the research found in general, with its limitations: Clinical and demographic metadata were provided uncurated, with the amount varying by source and participant.

Collaborating institutions collected whole blood in K2EDTA tubes following their own protocols. For TCRbeta analysis, collaborator samples were shipped as frozen whole blood, as isolated PBMCs, or as DNA extracted from either sample type. Concerning this clone: Its target antigen remains unknown. No qualities accompany the bases; no much larger clone lies one base away.

TCRbeta CDR3 regions were amplified from genomic DNA using the immunoSEQ Assay, a bias-controlled multiplex PCR. In the paper's pipeline: The number of nucleated cells in each sample was estimated by amplification of reference gene primers within the assay. To quantify the absolute abundance of each unique TCRbeta CDR3 rearrangement, sequence reads were collapsed and filtered. For each sample, productive Simpson clonality was calculated as the square root of Simpson's diversity index across productive rearrangements. TCRdb carries this immuneACCESS record with in-frame sequences only. Its versions omit some clonotypes, under half of them owing to an unresolved V gene in the studies checked, with the rest unexplained. V, J and clone size are taken as reported in that table, and D and trimming were inferred from the DNA itself. The sample includes roughly 70,000 clones, with 86% observed a single time. The top ten clones comprise about 4.2% of the sample.

The chain links TRBV18 with TRBJ2-1; TRBD1 is possibly the D segment (6 matching bases). The receptor's source is a man between 65 and 85 years old with active COVID-19. What was sequenced was peripheral blood. The CDR3 reads CASSPDRNNEQFF. The nucleotide sequence reads TGTGCCAGCTCACCCGACAGGAACAATGAGCAGTTCTTC.